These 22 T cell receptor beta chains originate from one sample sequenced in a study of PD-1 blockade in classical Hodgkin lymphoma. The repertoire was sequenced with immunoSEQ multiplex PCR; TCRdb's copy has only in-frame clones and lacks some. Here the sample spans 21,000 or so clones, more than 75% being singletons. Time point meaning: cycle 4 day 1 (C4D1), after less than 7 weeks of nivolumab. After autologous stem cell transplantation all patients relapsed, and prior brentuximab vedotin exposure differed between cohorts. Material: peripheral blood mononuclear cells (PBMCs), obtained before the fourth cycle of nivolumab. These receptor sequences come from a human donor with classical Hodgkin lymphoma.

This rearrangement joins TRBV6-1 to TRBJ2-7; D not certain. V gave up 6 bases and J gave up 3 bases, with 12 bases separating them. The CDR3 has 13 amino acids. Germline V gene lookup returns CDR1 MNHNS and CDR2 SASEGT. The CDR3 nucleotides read TGTGCCAGCAGGGCGCCGATCCTCTACGAGCAGTACTTC. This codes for CASRAPILYEQYF.

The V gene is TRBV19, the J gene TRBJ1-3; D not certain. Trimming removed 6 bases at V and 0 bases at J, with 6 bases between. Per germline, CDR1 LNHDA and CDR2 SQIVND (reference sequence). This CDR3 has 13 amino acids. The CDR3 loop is CASRMSSGNTIYF. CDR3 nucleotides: TGTGCCAGTAGAATGAGCTCTGGAAACACCATATATTTT.

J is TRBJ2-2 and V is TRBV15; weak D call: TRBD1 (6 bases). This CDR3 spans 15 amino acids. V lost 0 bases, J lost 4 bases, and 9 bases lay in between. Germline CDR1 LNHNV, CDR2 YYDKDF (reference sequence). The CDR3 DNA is TGTGCCACCAGCAGAGATCAGGGGTTCACCGGGGAGCTGTTTTTT. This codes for CATSRDQGFTGELFF.

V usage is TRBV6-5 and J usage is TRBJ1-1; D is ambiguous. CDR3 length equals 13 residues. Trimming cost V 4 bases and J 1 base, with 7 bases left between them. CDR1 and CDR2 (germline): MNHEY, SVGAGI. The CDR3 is CASSFEKNTEAFF. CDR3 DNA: TGTGCCAGCAGTTTTGAGAAGAACACTGAAGCTTTCTTT.

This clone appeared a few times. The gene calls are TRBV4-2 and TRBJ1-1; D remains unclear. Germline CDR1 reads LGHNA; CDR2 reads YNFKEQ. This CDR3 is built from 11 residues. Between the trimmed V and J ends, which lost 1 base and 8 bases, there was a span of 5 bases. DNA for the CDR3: TGTGCCAGCAGCCAAGCCAGGGAAGCTTTCTTT. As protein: CASSQAREAFF.

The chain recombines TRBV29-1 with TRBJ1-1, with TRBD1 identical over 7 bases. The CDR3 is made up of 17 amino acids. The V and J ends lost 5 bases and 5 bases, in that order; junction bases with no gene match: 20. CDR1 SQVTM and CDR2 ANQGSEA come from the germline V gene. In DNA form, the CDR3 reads TGCAGCGTTTCCCCCGGGGCGGGACAGAGAGGGAATACTGAAGCTTTCTTT. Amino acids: CSVSPGAGQRGNTEAFF.

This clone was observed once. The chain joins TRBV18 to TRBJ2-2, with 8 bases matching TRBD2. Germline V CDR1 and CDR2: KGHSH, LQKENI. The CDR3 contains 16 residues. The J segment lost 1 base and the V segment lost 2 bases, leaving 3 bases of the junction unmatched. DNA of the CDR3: TGTGCCAGCTCACCAAATCTAGCGGGGAACACCGGGGAGCTGTTTTTT. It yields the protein CASSPNLAGNTGELFF.

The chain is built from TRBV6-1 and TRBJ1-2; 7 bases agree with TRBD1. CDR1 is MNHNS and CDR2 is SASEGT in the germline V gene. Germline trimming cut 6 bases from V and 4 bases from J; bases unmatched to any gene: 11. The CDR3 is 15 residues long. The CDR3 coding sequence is TGTGCCAGCAGGTCCCGGACAGGAGAGCTCTATGGCTACACCTTC. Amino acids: CASRSRTGELYGYTF.

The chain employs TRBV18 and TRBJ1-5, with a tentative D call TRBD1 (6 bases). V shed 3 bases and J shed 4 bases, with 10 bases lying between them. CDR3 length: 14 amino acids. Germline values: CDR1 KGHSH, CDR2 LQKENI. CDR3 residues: CASSPGAANQPQHF. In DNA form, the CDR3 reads TGTGCCAGCTCACCGGGGGCCGCTAATCAGCCCCAGCATTTT.

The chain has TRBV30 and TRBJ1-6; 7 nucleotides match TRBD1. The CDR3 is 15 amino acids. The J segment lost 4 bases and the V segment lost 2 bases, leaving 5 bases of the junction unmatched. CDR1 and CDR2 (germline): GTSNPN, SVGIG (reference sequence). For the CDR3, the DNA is TGTGCCTGGAGTAAACCGGGACAGTATAATTCACCCCTCCACTTT. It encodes CAWSKPGQYNSPLHF.

This CDR3 reads CASSSTGLLSHEAFF. CDR3 sequence (DNA): TGTGCCAGCTCATCGACAGGGCTCCTCTCCCATGAAGCTTTCTTT. The rearrangement joins TRBV18 to TRBJ1-1; 7 positions match TRBD1. The CDR3 covers 15 residues. CDR1 KGHSH and CDR2 LQKENI come from the germline V gene. V shed 5 bases, J shed 7 bases, and the junction held 13 bases outside the gene matches.

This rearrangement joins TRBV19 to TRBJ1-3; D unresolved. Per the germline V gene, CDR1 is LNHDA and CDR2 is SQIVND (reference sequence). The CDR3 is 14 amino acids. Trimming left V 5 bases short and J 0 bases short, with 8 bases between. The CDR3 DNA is TGTGCCAGTAGTTCGGTTTTCTCTGGAAACACCATATATTTT. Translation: CASSSVFSGNTIYF.

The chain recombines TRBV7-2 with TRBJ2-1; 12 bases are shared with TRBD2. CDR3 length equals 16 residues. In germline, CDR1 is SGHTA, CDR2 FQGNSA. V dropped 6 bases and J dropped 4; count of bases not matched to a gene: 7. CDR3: CASRDRTSGNYNEQFF. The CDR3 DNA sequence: TGTGCCAGCAGGGATCGGACTAGCGGGAATTACAATGAGCAGTTCTTC. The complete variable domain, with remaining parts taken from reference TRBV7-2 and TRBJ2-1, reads GAGVSQSPSNKVTEKGKDVELRCDPISGHTALYWYRQSLGQGLEFLIYFQGNSAPDKSGLPSDRFSAERTGGSVSTLTIQRTQQEDSAVYLCASRDRTSGNYNEQFFGPGTRLTVL.

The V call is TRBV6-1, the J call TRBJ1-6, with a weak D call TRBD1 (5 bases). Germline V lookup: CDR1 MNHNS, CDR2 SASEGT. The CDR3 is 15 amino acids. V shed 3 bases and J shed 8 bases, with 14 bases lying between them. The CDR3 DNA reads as TGTGCCAGCAGTGACAGGACACTTGGAGATTCACCCCTCCACTTT. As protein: CASSDRTLGDSPLHF.

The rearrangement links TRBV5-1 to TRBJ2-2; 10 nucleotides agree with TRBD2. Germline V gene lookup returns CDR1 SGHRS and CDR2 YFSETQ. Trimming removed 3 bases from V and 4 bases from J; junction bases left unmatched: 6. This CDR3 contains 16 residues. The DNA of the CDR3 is TGCGCCAGCAGCTCCCCTAGCGGGGGTTTCACCGGGGAGCTGTTTTTT. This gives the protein CASSSPSGGFTGELFF.

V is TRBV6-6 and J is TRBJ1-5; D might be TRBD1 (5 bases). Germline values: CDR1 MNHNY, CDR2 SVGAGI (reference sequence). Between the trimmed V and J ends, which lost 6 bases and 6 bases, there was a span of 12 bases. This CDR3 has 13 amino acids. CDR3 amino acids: CASRLWGSQPQHF. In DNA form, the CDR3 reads TGTGCCAGCAGGTTATGGGGGAGTCAGCCCCAGCATTTT.

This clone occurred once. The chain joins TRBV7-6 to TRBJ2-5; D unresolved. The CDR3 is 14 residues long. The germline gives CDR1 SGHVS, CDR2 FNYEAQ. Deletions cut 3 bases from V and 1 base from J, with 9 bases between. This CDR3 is CASSFPTIQETQYF. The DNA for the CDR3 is TGTGCCAGCAGCTTTCCCACAATCCAAGAGACCCAGTACTTC. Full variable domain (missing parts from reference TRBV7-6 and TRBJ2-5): GAGVSQSPRYKVTKRGQDVALRCDPISGHVSLYWYRQALGQGPEFLTYFNYEAQQDKSGLPNDRFSAERPEGSISTLTIQRTEQRDSAMYRCASSFPTIQETQYFGPGTRLLVL.

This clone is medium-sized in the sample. CDR3 nucleotides: TGTGCTAGTGGTTTGGGGGAGGCCGATAGCAATCAGCCCCAGCATTTT. As protein: CASGLGEADSNQPQHF. The chain has TRBV12-5 and TRBJ1-5; D uncertain. The CDR3 has 16 residues. Trimming removed 1 base from V and 0 bases from J, with 10 bases in between. Germline CDR1 LGHNT, CDR2 FRNRAP.

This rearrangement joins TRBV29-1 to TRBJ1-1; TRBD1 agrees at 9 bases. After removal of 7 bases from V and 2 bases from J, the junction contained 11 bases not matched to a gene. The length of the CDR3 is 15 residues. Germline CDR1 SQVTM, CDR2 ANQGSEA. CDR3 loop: CSDPGQGLSNTEAFF. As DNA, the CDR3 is TGCAGCGATCCGGGACAGGGCCTCAGTAACACTGAAGCTTTCTTT.

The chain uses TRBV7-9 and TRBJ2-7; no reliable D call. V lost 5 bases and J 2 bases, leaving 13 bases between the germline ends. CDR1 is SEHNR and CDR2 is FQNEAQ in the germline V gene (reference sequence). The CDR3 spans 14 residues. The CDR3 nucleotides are TGTGCCAGCAGCCCCCCGGGCCTCACCTACGAGCAGTACTTC. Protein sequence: CASSPPGLTYEQYF.

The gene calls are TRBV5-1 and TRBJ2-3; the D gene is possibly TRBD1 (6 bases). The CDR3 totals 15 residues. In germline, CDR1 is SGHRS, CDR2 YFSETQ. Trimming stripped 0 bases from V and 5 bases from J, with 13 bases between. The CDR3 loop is CASSLEGGAIDTQYF. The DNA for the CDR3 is TGCGCCAGCAGCTTGGAAGGGGGAGCGATAGATACGCAGTATTTT.

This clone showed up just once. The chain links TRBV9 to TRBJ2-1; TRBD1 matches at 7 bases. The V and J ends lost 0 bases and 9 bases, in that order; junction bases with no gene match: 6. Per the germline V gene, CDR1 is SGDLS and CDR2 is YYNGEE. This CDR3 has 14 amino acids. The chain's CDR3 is CASSVVSAGGEQFF. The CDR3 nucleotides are TGTGCCAGCAGCGTAGTCTCCGCAGGGGGTGAGCAGTTCTTC.